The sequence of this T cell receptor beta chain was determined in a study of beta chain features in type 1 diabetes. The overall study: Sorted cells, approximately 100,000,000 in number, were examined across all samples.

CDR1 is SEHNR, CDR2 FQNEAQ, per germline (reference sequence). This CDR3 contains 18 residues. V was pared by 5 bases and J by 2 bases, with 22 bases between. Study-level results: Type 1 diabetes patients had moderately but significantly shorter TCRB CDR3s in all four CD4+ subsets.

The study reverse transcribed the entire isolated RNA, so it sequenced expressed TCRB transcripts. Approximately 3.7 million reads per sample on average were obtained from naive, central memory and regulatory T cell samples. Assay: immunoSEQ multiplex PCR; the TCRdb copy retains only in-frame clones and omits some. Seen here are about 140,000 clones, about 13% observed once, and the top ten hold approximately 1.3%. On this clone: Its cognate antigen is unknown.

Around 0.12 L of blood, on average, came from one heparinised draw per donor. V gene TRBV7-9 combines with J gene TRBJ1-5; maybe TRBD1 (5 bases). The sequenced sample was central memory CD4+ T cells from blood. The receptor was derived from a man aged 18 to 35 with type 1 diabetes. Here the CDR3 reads CASSMIMGPPEGNQPQHF. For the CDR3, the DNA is TGTGCCAGCAGCATGATTATGGGGCCCCCCGAGGGCAATCAGCCCCAGCATTTT.